The rows below give T cell receptor beta chains drawn from one sample of a study of PD-1 blockade in classical Hodgkin lymphoma. Method: immunoSEQ multiplex PCR; TCRdb's copy keeps in-frame clones and lacks some. The table includes approximately 98,000 clones, 80% to 90% detected once. The sequences come from peripheral blood mononuclear cells (PBMCs), collected before the second cycle of nivolumab. These receptors were taken from a human donor with classical Hodgkin lymphoma. The CDR3 runs from the conserved cysteine through the conserved F or W. Fields, in order: clone size, J gene, D gene, V gene, CDR3 DNA, CDR3 protein. The D gene is left open where the match is weak. Some rows mark clone size as missing; the rest say once, few, many or name a class of expanded clone.

NA | TRBJ2-2 | NA | TRBV5-1 | TGCGCCAGCAGCCGGGAGCTAGCTGGCACCGGGGAGCTGTTTTTT | CASSRELAGTGELFF
NA | TRBJ2-2 | TRBD2 | TRBV10-1 | TGCGCCAGCAAGGGGACTACGAACACCGGGGAGCTGTTTTTT | CASKGTTNTGELFF
NA | TRBJ1-2 | TRBD1 | TRBV2 | TGTGCCAGAAGAGGGACAGGGGGCTATGGCTACACCTTC | CARRGTGGYGYTF
NA | TRBJ2-3 | NA | TRBV4-1 | TGCGCCAGCAGCCAAAGCCCCTCATCAGGTACGGTGGCAGATACGCAGTATTTT | CASSQSPSSGTVADTQYF
NA | TRBJ1-3 | NA | TRBV9 | TGTGCCAGCAGCGCACAGGGAAACACCATATATTTT | CASSAQGNTIYF
NA | TRBJ2-7 | TRBD1 | TRBV7-9 | TGTGCCAGCAGCTTAGGTAACGACAGGGCTTACGAGCAGTACTTC | CASSLGNDRAYEQYF
NA | TRBJ1-2 | NA | TRBV7-2 | TGTGCCAGCAGCTCACCGACTTTGGGGGGCTATGGCTACACCTTC | CASSSPTLGGYGYTF
NA | TRBJ1-2 | TRBD1 | TRBV11-2 | TGTGCCAGCAGCTGGGACAGCCTAAAATATGGCTACACCTTC | CASSWDSLKYGYTF
NA | TRBJ2-7 | NA | TRBV12-5 | TGTGCTAGTGGTTTGAGTCCTACCTACGAGCAGTACTTC | CASGLSPTYEQYF
NA | TRBJ2-3 | NA | TRBV28 | TGTGCCAGCAGCTGGGGGGGGGCCGATAGCACAGATACGCAGTATTTT | CASSWGGADSTDTQYF
once | TRBJ2-4 | TRBD1 | TRBV27 | TGTGCCAGCAGTTCCCGGACAGGGACAGCCAAAAACATTCAGTACTTC | CASSSRTGTAKNIQYF
NA | TRBJ2-3 | NA | TRBV5-6 | TGTGCCAGCAGCTTGCAGACGTATAGCACAGATACGCAGTATTTT | CASSLQTYSTDTQYF
NA | TRBJ2-7 | NA | TRBV23-1 | TGCGCCAGCAGTCAATCAAACCCGCTCCCGTACTTC | CASSQSNPLPYF
NA | TRBJ1-2 | TRBD1 | TRBV30 | TGTGCCTGGAGTAAGTTACAGGGGTTGTACAACCATGGCTACACCTTC | CAWSKLQGLYNHGYTF
NA | TRBJ2-4 | TRBD2 | TRBV10-3 | TGTGCCATCAGTGAGTCTAGCGGGAGAGGTGGCATTCAGTACTTC | CAISESSGRGGIQYF
NA | TRBJ2-5 | NA | TRBV19 | TGTGCCAGTAGTATAGACGGCAGCCGTAAGACCCAGTACTTC | CASSIDGSRKTQYF
NA | TRBJ2-3 | NA | TRBV27 | TGTGCCAGCAGGTCCCTAACACCCACAGATACGCAGTATTTT | CASRSLTPTDTQYF
NA | TRBJ2-1 | TRBD2 | TRBV6-4 | TGTGCCAGCAGTGACATGGGACTAGCGGGAGGTGAGCAGTTCTTC | CASSDMGLAGGEQFF
NA | TRBJ1-1 | NA | TRBV2 | TGTGCCAGAGGGACATCTCAAGCTAGAGCAGACACTGAAGCTTTCTTT | CARGTSQARADTEAFF
NA | TRBJ2-1 | NA | TRBV14 | TGTGCCAGCAGCGTCTTCCGGGACTTTTCCTACAATGAGCAGTTCTTC | CASSVFRDFSYNEQFF
NA | TRBJ2-5 | NA | TRBV7-9 | TGTGCCAGCAGCTCCTCAGGGGCGGAGACCCAGTACTTC | CASSSSGAETQYF
NA | TRBJ2-5 | NA | TRBV7-8 | TGTGCCAGCAGCTTAGCGGGACGGAGGGTAGGAGAGACCCAGTACTTC | CASSLAGRRVGETQYF
once | TRBJ2-1 | NA | TRBV4-1 | TGCGCCAGCAGCCAAGATCCTGGCCAACCGGGGAACAATGAGCAGTTCTTC | CASSQDPGQPGNNEQFF
NA | TRBJ2-5 | TRBD1 | TRBV29-1 | TGCAGCGGGGGACAGGAAGAGACCCAGTACTTC | CSGGQEETQYF
NA | TRBJ2-3 | TRBD2 | TRBV5-4 | TGTGCCAGCAGCTACCCCGGGGGGGCAGATACGCAGTATTTT | CASSYPGGADTQYF
NA | TRBJ1-1 | NA | TRBV28 | TGTGCCAACAAGGAGTCGCCTGGGGACACTGAAGCTTTCTTT | CANKESPGDTEAFF
NA | TRBJ2-5 | NA | TRBV28 | TGTGCCAGCAGTTTCGGCGGCTTGCGACAAGAGACCCAGTACTTC | CASSFGGLRQETQYF
NA | TRBJ2-1 | TRBD2 | TRBV5-1 | TGCGCCAGCAGCTTTCTAGCGGGAAATGAGCAGTTCTTC | CASSFLAGNEQFF
NA | TRBJ2-4 | NA | TRBV28 | TGTGCCAGCAGTTTGCCAGCGGCAGGGGGGGACAAAAACATTCAGTACTTC | CASSLPAAGGDKNIQYF
NA | TRBJ2-1 | NA | TRBV5-6 | TGTGCCAGCAGCCCGTCGGGGACTGCTTACAATGAGCAGTTCTTC | CASSPSGTAYNEQFF
once | TRBJ2-7 | TRBD1 | TRBV7-2 | TGTGCCAGCAGCTTAGGGACCGGGACAGGCTCCTACGAGCAGTACTTC | CASSLGTGTGSYEQYF
NA | TRBJ1-2 | NA | TRBV9 | TGTGCCAGCAGACCTCAGGAGCGGGTTATTTCTGGCTACACCTTC | CASRPQERVISGYTF
NA | TRBJ1-1 | TRBD1 | TRBV19 | TGTGCCAGTAGTATAGCTGGAGGGGGCTTTACTGAAGCTTTCTTT | CASSIAGGGFTEAFF
NA | TRBJ1-1 | NA | TRBV7-9 | TGTGCCAGCAAAGCTGGGGGGACCCCCTTAACTGAAGCTTTCTTT | CASKAGGTPLTEAFF
NA | TRBJ2-5 | NA | TRBV5-1 | TGCGCCAGCAGCTTTTACGACGGTGAAGAGACCCAGTACTTC | CASSFYDGEETQYF
NA | TRBJ2-5 | NA | TRBV15 | TGTGCCACCAGCACTAAAAGAGGGTCATTTGAGACCCAGTACTTC | CATSTKRGSFETQYF
NA | TRBJ2-2 | NA | TRBV7-9 | TGTGCCAGCAGCTTGACAGAAGCGAACACCGGGGAGCTGTTTTTT | CASSLTEANTGELFF
NA | TRBJ1-2 | TRBD1 | TRBV6-4 | TGTGCCAGCAGTCCTCGGACAGGAGGAATCTATGGCTACACCTTC | CASSPRTGGIYGYTF
once | TRBJ2-2 | NA | TRBV19 | TGTGCCAGTAGTATAGACCATTACACCGGGGAGCTGTTTTTT | CASSIDHYTGELFF
NA | TRBJ2-1 | TRBD2 | TRBV7-9 | TGTGCCAGCAGCTTAGTTGCGGGAGGCCCCTACAATGAGCAGTTCTTC | CASSLVAGGPYNEQFF
once | TRBJ2-1 | TRBD2 | TRBV2 | TGTGCCAGCAGTAATAGCGGGAGAGCCAATGAGCAGTTCTTC | CASSNSGRANEQFF
NA | TRBJ1-3 | NA | TRBV5-6 | TGTGCCAGCAGCCCCGACGGTGGGGCTGGAAACACCATATATTTT | CASSPDGGAGNTIYF
NA | TRBJ2-7 | NA | TRBV29-1 | TGCAGCGGAGGAGATTACGAGCAGTACTTC | CSGGDYEQYF
NA | TRBJ1-2 | NA | TRBV6-5 | TGTGCCAGCAGTTACGTGGCAACAAATGGCTACACCTTC | CASSYVATNGYTF
NA | TRBJ2-3 | NA | TRBV10-3 | TGTGCCATCAGTGCTTCTGGGGATAGCACAGATACGCAGTATTTT | CAISASGDSTDTQYF
NA | TRBJ2-7 | NA | TRBV2 | TGTGCCAGCAGTTTTACAGGGAGTGGTTACGAGCAGTACTTC | CASSFTGSGYEQYF
NA | TRBJ2-3 | NA | TRBV27 | TGTGCCAGCAGTTTCGGCCCCTTGGGATTCACAGATACGCAGTATTTT | CASSFGPLGFTDTQYF
NA | TRBJ1-1 | NA | TRBV5-8 | TGTGCCAGCAGCTTGGAGCGTCGGGGTCTGAACACTGAAGCTTTCTTT | CASSLERRGLNTEAFF
NA | TRBJ2-7 | TRBD2 | TRBV5-1 | TGCGCCAGCAGCTTGGGGACTAGCGGGACCAGCTACGAGCAGTACTTC | CASSLGTSGTSYEQYF
NA | TRBJ1-2 | NA | TRBV7-9 | TGTGCCAGCAGCTTAGCGCGGGGGGGCGCGAAAGGCTACACCTTC | CASSLARGGAKGYTF
NA | TRBJ2-1 | NA | TRBV19 | TGTGCCAGTAGTATAGGTTCCACCGGCAATGAGCAGTTCTTC | CASSIGSTGNEQFF
NA | TRBJ2-1 | TRBD2 | TRBV7-9 | TGTGCCAGCAGCCCCGCCCGGGCTAGCGGGAGTTTTGAGCAGTTCTTC | CASSPARASGSFEQFF
NA | TRBJ2-5 | NA | TRBV5-1 | TGCGCCAGCAGCTTGCTTACAGGGGAGACCCAGTACTTC | CASSLLTGETQYF
NA | TRBJ1-5 | NA | TRBV6-4 | TGTGCCAGTAGTCGTTTCCCTGGGCAGCCCCAGCATTTT | CASSRFPGQPQHF
NA | TRBJ2-3 | NA | TRBV4-3 | TGCGCCAGCAGCCCAGGCGTAGAAAAAACAATCACAGATACGCAGTATTTT | CASSPGVEKTITDTQYF
NA | TRBJ2-3 | NA | TRBV2 | TGTGCCAGCAGTGAACCCAGCAGTAGCACAGATACGCAGTATTTT | CASSEPSSSTDTQYF
once | TRBJ1-2 | NA | TRBV6-5 | TGTGCCAGCACCGACGCGGGGAAGGTTCTCTCTGGCTACACCTTC | CASTDAGKVLSGYTF
NA | TRBJ2-5 | NA | TRBV6-1 | TGTGCCAGCAGTGAACAAGAGACCCAGTACTTC | CASSEQETQYF
NA | TRBJ2-1 | NA | TRBV6-5 | TGTGCCAGCAGATCCGGGGGCGGCTACAATGAGCAGTTCTTC | CASRSGGGYNEQFF
NA | TRBJ1-1 | TRBD1 | TRBV11-2 | TGTGCCAGCAGCTTAGGGGTAGGGGGCGTCACTGAAGCTTTCTTT | CASSLGVGGVTEAFF